The entry below gives a single T cell receptor (beta chain) sequence along with its context. The data belong to a study of blood T cell repertoires in COVID-19. The wider study: PBMCs, B-cell-depleted T cells, or T cells were the source of the cDNA or gDNA that made up the material.

Sequencing was performed with immunoSEQ multiplex PCR; in TCRdb, only in-frame clones are kept and a portion is missing. The sample consists of some 130,000 clones, 79% of them appearing once. This CDR3 spans 15 amino acids. Germline V gene lookup returns CDR1 SGHDN and CDR2 FVKESK. Trimming stripped 2 bases from V and 5 bases from J, with 12 bases between. The chain has TRBV14 and TRBJ2-2; D remains ambiguous. This clonotype was obtained from a man in his 60s with acute or convalescent COVID-19. The specimen sequenced was peripheral blood. This chain's CDR3 is CASSQSPSGTGELFF. CDR3 nucleotide sequence: TGTGCCAGCAGCCAATCCCCCTCGGGTACCGGGGAGCTGTTTTTT.